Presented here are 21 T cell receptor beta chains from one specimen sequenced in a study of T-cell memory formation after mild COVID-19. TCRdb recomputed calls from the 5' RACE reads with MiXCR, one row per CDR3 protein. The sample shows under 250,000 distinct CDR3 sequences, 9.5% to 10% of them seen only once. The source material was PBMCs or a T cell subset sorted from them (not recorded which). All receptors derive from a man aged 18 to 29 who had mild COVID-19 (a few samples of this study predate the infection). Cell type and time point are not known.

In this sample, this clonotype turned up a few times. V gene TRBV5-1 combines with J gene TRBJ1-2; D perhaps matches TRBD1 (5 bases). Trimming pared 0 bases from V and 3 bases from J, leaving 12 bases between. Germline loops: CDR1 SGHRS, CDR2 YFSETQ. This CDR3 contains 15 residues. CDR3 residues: CASSLVRGNDYGYTF. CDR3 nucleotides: TGCGCCAGCAGCTTGGTCCGGGGGAACGACTATGGCTACACCTTC.

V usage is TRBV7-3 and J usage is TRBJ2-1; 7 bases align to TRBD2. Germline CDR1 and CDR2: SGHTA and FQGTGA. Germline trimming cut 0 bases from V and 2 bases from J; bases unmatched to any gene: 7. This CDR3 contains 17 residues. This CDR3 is CASSLTFSGATYNEQFF. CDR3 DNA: TGTGCCAGCAGCTTAACCTTCAGCGGGGCCACCTACAATGAGCAGTTCTTC.

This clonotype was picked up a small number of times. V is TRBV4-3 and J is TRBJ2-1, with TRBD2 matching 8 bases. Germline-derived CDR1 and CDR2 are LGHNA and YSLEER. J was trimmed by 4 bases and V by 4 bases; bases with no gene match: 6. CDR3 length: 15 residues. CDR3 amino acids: CASSPPGTRYNEQFF. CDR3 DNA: TGCGCCAGCAGCCCTCCCGGGACTAGATACAATGAGCAGTTCTTC.

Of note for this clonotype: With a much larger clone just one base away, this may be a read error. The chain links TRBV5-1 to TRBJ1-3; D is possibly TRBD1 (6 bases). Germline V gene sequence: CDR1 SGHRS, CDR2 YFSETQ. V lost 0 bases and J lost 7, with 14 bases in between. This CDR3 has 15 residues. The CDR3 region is CASSLAVQGWNTIYF. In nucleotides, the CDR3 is TGCGCCAGCAGCTTGGCGGTACAGGGCTGGAACACCATATATTTT.

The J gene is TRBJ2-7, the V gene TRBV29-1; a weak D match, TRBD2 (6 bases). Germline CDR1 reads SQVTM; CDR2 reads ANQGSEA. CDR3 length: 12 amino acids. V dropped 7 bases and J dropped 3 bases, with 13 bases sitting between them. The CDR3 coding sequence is TGCAGCGGGGGGGAACAGATCTACGAGCAGTACTTC. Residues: CSGGEQIYEQYF.

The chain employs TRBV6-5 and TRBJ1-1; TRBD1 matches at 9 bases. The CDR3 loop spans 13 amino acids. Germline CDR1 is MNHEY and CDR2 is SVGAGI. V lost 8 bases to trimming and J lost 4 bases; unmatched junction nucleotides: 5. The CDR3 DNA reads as TGTGCCAGCGCCGGACAGGGGCTCACTGAAGCTTTCTTT. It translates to CASAGQGLTEAFF.

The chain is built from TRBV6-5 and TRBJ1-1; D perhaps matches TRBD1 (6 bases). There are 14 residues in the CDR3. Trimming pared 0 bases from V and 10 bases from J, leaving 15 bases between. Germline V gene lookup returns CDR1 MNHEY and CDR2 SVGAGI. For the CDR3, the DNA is TGTGCCAGCAGTTACTCGATGGAAGGGGGACGAGCTTTCTTT. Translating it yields CASSYSMEGGRAFF.

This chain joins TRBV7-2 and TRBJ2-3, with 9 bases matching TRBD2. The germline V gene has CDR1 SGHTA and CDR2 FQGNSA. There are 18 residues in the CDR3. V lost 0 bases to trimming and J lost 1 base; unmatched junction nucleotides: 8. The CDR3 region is CASSLARAGGYRTDTQYF. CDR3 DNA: TGTGCCAGCAGCTTAGCCCGAGCGGGAGGATACCGCACAGATACGCAGTATTTT.

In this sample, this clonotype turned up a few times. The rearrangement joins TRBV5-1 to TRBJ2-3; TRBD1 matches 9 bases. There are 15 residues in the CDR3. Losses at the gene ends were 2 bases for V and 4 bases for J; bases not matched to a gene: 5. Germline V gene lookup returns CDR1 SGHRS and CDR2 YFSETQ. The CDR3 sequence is CASSFRDRDADTQYF. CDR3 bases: TGCGCCAGCAGCTTCCGGGACAGGGATGCAGATACGCAGTATTTT.

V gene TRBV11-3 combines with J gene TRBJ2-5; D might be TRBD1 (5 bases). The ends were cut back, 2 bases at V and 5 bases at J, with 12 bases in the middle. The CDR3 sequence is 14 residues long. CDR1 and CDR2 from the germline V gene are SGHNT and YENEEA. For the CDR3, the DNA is TGTGCCAGCAGCTTACCCCAGGGTGTTGAGACCCAGTACTTC. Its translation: CASSLPQGVETQYF.

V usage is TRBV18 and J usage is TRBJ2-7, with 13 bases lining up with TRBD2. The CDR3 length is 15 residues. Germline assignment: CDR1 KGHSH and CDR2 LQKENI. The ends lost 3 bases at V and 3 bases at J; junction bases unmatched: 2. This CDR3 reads CASSPRLAGGYEQYF. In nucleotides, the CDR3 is TGTGCCAGCTCACCTCGACTAGCGGGGGGCTACGAGCAGTACTTC.

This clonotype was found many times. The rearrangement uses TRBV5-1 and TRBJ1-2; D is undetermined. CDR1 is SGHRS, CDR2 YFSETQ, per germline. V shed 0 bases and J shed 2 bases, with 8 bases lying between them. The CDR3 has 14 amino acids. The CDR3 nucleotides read TGCGCCAGCAGCTTGGGGCCAGGCAACTATGGCTACACCTTC. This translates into CASSLGPGNYGYTF. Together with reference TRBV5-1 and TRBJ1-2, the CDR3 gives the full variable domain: KAGVTQTPRYLIKTRGQQVTLSCSPISGHRSVSWYQQTPGQGLQFLFEYFSETQRNKGNFPGRFSGRQFSNSRSEMNVSTLELGDSALYLCASSLGPGNYGYTFGSGTRLTVV.

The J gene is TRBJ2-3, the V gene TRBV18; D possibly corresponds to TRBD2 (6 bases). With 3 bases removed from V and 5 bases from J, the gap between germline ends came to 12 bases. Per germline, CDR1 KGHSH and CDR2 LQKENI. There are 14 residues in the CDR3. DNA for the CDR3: TGTGCCAGCTCACCCGGAACGGGAGAAGATACGCAGTATTTT. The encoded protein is CASSPGTGEDTQYF.

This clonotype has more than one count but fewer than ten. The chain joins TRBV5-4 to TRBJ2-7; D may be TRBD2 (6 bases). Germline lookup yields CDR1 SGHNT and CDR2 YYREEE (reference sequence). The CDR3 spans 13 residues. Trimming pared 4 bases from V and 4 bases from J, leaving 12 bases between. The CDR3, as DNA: TGTGCCAGCAGCCGAGGCGGGGAATACGAGCAGTACGTC. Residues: CASSRGGEYEQYV.

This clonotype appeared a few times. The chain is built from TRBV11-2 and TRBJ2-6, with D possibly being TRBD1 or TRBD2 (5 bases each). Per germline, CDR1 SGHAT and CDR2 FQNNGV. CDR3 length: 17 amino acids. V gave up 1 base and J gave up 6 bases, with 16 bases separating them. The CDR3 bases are TGTGCCAGCAGCTTAGGCGCGTGGGACCTTCCGGCCAACGTCCTGACTTTC. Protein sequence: CASSLGAWDLPANVLTF.

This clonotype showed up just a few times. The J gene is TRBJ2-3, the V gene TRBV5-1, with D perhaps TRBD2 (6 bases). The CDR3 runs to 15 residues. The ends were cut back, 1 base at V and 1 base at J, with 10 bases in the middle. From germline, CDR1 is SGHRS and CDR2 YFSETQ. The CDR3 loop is CASSLSSSGTDTQYF. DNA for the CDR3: TGCGCCAGCAGCTTGTCATCTAGCGGCACAGATACGCAGTATTTT. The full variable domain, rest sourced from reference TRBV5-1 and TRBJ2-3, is KAGVTQTPRYLIKTRGQQVTLSCSPISGHRSVSWYQQTPGQGLQFLFEYFSETQRNKGNFPGRFSGRQFSNSRSEMNVSTLELGDSALYLCASSLSSSGTDTQYFGPGTRLTVL.

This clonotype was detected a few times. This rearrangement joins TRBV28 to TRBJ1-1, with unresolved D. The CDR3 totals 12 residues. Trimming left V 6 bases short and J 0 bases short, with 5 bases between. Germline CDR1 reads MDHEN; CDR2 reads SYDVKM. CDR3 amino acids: CASRAVNTEAFF. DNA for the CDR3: TGTGCCAGCAGGGCAGTGAACACTGAAGCTTTCTTT.

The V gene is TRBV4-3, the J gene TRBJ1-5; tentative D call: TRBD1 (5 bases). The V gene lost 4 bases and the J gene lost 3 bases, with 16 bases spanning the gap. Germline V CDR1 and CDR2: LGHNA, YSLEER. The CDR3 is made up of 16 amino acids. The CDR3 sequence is CASSPSDRDPNQPQHF. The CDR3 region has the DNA TGCGCCAGCAGCCCCAGCGATAGGGACCCCAATCAGCCCCAGCATTTT.

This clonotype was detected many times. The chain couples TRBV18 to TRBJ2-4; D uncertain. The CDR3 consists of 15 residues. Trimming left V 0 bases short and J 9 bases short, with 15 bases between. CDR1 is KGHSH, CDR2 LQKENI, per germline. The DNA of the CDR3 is TGTGCCAGCTCACCACCAGGGCTCACCGTCGGCATTCAGTACTTC. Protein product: CASSPPGLTVGIQYF.

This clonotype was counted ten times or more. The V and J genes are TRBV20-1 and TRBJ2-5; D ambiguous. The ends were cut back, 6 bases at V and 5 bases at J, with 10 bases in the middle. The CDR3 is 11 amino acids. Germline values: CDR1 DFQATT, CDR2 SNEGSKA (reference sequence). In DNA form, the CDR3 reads TGCAGTGCCGTCGCAGCGGAGACCCAGTACTTC. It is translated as CSAVAAETQYF.

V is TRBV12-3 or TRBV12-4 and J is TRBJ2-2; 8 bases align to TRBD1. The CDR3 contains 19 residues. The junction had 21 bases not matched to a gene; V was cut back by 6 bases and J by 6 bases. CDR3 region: CASSRRNLGQGKGPGELFF. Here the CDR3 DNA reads TGTGCCAGCAGCCGCCGAAATCTAGGACAGGGAAAGGGTCCCGGGGAGCTGTTTTTT.